This TCR beta chain comes out of a study of blood T cell repertoires in COVID-19. Background on the study: T cells, B-cell-depleted T cells, or PBMCs provided the cDNA or gDNA that served as material.

The CDR3 is 14 amino acids. V shed 5 bases and J 0 bases; nucleotides not matched to a gene: 0. Looked up from germline, CDR1 is MNHEY and CDR2 is SVGEGT. Data came from immunoSEQ multiplex PCR; TCRdb stores just in-frame clones and leaves some out. The data show 220,000 or so clones, 80% to 90% seen once. The sequenced material came from PBMCs or T cells enriched from blood (not recorded which). The genes are TRBV6-2 or TRBV6-3 and TRBJ2-1; 8 bases fit TRBD2. The origin of this receptor is a man aged 50-60 years who had been exposed to COVID-19. The CDR3 spells CASSSGSSYNEQFF. CDR3 DNA: TGTGCCAGCAGTAGCGGGAGCTCCTACAATGAGCAGTTCTTC.